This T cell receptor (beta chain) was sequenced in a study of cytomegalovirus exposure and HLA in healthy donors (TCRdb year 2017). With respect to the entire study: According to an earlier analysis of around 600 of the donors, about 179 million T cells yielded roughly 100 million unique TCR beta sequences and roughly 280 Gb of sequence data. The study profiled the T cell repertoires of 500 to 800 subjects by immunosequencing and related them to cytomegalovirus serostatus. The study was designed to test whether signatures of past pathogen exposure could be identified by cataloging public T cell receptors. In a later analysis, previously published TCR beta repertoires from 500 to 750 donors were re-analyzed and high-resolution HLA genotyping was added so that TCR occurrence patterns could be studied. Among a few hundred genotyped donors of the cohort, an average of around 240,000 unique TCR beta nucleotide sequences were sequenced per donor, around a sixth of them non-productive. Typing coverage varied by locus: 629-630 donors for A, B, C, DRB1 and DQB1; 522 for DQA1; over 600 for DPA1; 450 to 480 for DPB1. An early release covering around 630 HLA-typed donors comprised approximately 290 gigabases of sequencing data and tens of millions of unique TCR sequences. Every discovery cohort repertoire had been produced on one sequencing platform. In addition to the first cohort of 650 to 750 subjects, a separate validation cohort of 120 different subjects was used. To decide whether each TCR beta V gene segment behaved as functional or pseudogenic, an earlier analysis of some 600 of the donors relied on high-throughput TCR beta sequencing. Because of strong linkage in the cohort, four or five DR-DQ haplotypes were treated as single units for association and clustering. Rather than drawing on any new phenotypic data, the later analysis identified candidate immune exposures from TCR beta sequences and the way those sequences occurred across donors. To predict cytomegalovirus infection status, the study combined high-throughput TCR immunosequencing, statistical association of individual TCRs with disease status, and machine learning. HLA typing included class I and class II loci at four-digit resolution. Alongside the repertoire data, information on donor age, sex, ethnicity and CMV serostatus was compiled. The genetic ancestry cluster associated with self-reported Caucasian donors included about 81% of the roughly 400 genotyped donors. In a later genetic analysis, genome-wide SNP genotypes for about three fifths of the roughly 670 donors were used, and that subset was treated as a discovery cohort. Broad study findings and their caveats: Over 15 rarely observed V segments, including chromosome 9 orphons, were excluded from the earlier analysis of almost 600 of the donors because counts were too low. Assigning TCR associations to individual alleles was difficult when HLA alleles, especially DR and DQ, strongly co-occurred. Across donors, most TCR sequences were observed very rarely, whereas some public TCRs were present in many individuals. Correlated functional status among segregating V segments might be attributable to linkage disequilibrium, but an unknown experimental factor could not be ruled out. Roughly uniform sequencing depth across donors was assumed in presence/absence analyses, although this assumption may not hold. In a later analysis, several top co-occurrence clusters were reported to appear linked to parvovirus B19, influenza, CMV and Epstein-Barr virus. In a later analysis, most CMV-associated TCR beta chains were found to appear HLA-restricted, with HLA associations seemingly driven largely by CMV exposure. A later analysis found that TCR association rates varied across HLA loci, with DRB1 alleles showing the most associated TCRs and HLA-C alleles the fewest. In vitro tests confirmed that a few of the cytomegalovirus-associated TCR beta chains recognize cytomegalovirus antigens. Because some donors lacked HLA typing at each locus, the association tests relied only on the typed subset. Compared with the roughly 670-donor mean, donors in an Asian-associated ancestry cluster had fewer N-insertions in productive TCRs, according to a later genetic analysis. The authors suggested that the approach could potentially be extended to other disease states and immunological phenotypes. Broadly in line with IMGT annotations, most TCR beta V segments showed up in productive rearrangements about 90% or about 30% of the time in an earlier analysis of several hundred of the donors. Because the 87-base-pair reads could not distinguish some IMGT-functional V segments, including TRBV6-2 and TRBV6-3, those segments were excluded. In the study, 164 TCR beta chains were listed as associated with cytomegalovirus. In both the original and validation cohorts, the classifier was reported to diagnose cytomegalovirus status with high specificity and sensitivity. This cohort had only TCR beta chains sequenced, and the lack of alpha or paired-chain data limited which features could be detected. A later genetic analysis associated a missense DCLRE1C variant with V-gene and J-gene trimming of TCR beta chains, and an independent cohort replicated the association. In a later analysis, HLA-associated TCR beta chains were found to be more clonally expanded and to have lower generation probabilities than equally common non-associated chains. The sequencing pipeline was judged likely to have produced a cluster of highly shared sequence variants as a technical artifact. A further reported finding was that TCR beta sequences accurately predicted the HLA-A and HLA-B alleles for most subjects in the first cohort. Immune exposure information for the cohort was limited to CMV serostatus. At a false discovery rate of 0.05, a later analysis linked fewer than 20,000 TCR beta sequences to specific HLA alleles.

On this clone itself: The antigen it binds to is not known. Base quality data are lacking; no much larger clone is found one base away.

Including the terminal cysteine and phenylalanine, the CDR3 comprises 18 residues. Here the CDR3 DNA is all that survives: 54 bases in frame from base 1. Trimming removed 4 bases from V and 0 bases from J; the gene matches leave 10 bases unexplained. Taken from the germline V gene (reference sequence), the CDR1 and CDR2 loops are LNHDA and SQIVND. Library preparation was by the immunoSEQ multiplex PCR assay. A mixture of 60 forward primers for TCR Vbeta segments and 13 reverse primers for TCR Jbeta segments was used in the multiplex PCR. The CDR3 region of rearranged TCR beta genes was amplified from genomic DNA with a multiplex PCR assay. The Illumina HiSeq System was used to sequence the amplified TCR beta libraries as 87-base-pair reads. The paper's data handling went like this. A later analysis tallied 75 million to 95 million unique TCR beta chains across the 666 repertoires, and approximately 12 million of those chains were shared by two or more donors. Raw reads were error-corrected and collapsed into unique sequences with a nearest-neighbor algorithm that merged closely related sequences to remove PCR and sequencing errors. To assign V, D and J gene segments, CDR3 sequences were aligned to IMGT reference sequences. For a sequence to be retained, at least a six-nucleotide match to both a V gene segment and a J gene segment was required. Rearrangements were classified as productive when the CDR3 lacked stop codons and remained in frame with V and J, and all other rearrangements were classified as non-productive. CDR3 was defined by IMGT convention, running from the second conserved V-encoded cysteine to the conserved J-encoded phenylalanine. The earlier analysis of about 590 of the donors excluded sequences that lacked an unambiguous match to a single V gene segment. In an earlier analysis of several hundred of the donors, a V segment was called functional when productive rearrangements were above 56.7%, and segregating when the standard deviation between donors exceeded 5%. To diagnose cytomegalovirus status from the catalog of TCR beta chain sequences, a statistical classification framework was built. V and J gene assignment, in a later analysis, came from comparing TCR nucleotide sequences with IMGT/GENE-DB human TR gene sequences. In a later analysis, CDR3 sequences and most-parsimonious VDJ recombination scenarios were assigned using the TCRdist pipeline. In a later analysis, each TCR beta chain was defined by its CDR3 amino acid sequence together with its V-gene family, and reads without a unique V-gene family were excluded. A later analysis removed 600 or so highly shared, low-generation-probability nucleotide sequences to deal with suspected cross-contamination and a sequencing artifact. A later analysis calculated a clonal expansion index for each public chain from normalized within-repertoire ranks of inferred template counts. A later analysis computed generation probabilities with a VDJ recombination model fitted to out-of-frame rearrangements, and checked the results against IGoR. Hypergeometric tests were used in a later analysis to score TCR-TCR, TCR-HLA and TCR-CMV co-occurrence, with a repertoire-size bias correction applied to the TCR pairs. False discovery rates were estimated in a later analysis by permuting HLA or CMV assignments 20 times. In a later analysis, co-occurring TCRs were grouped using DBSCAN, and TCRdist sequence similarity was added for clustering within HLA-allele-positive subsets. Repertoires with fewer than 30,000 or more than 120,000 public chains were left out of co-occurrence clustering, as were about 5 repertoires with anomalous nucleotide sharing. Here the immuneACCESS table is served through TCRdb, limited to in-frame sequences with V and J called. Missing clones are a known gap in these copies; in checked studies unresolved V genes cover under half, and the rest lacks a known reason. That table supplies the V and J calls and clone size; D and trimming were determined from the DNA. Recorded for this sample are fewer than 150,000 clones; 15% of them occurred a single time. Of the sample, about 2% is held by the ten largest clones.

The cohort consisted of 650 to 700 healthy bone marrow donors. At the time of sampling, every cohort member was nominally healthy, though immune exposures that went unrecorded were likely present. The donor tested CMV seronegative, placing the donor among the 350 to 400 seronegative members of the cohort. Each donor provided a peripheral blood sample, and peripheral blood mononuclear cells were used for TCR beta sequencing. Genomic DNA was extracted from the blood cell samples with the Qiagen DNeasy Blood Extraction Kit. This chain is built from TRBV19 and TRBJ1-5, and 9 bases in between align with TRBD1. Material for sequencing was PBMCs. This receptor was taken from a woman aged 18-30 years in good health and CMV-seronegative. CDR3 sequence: CASSRDREVLVSNQPQHF. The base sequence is TGTGCCAGTAGTAGGGACAGGGAGGTTTTGGTTAGCAATCAGCCCCAGCATTTT.